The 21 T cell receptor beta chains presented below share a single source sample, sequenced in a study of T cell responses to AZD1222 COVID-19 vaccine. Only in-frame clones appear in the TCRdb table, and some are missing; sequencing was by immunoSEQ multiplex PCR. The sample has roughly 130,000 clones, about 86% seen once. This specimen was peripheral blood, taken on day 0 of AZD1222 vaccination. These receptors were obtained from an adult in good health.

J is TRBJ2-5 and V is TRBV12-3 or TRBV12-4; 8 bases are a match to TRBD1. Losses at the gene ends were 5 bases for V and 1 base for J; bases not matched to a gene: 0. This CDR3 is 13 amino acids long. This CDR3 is CASSGQGQETQYF. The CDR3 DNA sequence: TGTGCCAGCAGTGGACAGGGCCAAGAGACCCAGTACTTC.

CDR3 DNA: TGTGCCAGCTCACAAAACAATCACAATGAGCAGTTCTTC. It specifies CASSQNNHNEQFF. This sequence joins TRBV18 and TRBJ2-1; D gene uncertain. Trimming cost V 4 bases and J 5 bases, with 9 bases left between them. Germline values: CDR1 KGHSH, CDR2 LQKENI. The length of the CDR3 is 13 residues.

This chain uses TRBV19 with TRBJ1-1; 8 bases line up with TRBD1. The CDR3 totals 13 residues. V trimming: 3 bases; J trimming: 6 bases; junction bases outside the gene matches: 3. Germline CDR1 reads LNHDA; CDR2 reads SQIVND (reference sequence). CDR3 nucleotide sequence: TGTGCCAGTAGTATGGACAGGGACCCTGAAGCTTTCTTT. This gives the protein CASSMDRDPEAFF.

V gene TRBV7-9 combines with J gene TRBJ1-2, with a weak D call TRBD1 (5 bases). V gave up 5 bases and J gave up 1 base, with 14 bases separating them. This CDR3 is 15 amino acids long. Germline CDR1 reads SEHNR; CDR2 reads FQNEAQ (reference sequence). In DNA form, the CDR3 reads TGTGCCAGCAGCACAACGGCAGGGAATAACTATGGCTACACCTTC. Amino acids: CASSTTAGNNYGYTF.

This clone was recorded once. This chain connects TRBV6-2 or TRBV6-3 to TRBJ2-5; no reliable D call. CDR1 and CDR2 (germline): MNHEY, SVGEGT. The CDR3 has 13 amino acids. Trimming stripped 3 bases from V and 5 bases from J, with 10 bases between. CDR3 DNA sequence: TGTGCCAGCAGTTATCTCGGAGTGGAGACCCAGTACTTC. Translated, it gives CASSYLGVETQYF.

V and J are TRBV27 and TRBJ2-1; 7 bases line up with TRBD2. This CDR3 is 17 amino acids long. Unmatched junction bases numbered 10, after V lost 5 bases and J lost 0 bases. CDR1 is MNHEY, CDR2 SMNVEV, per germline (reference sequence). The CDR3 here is CASSLIASGSSYNEQFF. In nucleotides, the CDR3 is TGTGCCAGCAGTCTAATAGCTAGCGGTAGCTCCTACAATGAGCAGTTCTTC.

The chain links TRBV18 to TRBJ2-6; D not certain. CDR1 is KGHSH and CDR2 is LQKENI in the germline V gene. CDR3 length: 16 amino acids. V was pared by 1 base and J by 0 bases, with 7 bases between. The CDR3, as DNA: TGTGCCAGCTCACCACTCGTAGACTCTGGGGCCAACGTCCTGACTTTC. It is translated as CASSPLVDSGANVLTF.

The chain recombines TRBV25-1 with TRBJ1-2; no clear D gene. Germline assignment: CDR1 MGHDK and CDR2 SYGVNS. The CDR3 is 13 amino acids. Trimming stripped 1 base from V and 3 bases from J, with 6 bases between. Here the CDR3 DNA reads TGTGCCAGCAGTGAATCAGGCTACTATGGCTACACCTTC. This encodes CASSESGYYGYTF.

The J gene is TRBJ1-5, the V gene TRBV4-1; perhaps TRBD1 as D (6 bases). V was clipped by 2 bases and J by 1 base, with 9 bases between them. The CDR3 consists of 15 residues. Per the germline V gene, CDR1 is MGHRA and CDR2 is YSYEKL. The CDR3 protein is CASSQIDRSNQPQHF. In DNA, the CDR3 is TGCGCCAGCAGCCAAATCGACAGGAGCAATCAGCCCCAGCATTTT.

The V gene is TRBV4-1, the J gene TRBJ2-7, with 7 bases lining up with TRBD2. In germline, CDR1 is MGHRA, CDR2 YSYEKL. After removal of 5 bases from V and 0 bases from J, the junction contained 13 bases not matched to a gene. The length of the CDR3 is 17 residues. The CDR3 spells CASSSRGEAGSSYEQYF. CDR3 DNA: TGCGCCAGCAGCTCACGGGGGGAGGCGGGAAGCTCCTACGAGCAGTACTTC.

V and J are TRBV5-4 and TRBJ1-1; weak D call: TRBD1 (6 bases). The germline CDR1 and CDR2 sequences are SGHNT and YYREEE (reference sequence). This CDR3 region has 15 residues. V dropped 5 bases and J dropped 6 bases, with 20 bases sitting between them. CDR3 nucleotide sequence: TGTGCCAGCAGTATACAGGGTGCCTCTCCGGCTGAAGCTTTCTTT. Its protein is CASSIQGASPAEAFF.

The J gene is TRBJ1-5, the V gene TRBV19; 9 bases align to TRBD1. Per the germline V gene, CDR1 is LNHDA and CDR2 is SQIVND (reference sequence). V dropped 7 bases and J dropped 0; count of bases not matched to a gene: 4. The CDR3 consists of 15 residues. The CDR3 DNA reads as TGTGCCAGTAAACAGGGGGCTTATAGCAATCAGCCCCAGCATTTT. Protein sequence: CASKQGAYSNQPQHF.

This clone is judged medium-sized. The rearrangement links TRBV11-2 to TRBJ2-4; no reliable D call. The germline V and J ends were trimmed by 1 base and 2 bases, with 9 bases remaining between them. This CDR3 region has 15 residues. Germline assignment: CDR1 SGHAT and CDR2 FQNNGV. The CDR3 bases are TGTGCCAGCAGCTTAGGAACAGCTTCCAAAAACATTCAGTACTTC. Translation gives CASSLGTASKNIQYF. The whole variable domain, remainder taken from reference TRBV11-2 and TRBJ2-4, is EAGVAQSPRYKIIEKRQSVAFWCNPISGHATLYWYQQILGQGPKLLIQFQNNGVVDDSQLPKDRFSAERLKGVDSTLKIQPAKLEDSAVYLCASSLGTASKNIQYFGAGTRLSVL.

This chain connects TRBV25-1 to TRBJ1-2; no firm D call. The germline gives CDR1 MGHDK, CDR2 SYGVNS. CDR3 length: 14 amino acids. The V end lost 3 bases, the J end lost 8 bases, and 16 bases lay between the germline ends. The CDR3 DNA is TGTGCCAGCAGTGACTTTAAGGGCGCCCCGGGCTACACCTTC. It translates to CASSDFKGAPGYTF.

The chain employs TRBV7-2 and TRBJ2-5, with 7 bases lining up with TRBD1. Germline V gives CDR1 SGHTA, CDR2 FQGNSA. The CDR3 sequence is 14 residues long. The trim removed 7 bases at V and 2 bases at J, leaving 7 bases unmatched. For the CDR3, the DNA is TGTGCCAGCACACCCTACAGGGGACAAGAGACCCAGTACTTC. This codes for CASTPYRGQETQYF.

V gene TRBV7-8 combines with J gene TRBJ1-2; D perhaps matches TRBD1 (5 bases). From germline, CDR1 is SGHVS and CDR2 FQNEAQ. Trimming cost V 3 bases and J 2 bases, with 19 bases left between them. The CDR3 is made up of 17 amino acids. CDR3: CASSFGLGGVRNYGYTF. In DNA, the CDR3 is TGTGCCAGCAGCTTTGGTCTAGGAGGGGTGAGGAACTATGGCTACACCTTC.

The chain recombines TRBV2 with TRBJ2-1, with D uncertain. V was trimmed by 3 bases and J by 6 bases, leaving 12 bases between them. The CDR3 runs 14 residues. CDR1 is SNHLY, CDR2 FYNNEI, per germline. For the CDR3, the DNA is TGTGCCAGCAGTGACGCGGAAGTTATCAATGAGCAGTTCTTC. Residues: CASSDAEVINEQFF. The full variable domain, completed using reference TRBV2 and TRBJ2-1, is EPEVTQTPSHQVTQMGQEVILRCVPISNHLYFYWYRQILGQKVEFLVSFYNNEISEKSEIFDDQFSVERPDGSNFTLKIRSTKLEDSAMYFCASSDAEVINEQFFGPGTRLTVL.

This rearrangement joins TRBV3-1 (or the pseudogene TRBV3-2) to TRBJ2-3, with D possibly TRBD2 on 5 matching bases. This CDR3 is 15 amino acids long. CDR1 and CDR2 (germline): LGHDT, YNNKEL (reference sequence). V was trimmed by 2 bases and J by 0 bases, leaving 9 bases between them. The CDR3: CASSQLRESTDTQYF. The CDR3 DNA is TGTGCCAGCAGCCAACTCCGGGAAAGCACAGATACGCAGTATTTT.

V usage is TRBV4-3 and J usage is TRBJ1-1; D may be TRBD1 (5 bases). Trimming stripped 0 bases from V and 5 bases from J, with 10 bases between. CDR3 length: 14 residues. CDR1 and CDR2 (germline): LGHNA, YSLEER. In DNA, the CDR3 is TGCGCCAGCAGCCAAGATGGTCGGGGGACTGAAGCTTTCTTT. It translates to CASSQDGRGTEAFF.

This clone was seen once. The CDR3: CASSQNWGGQTGLQPQHF. In nucleotides, the CDR3 is TGTGCCAGCAGCCAAAATTGGGGGGGACAGACAGGCTTACAGCCCCAGCATTTT. The V and J genes are TRBV21-1 and TRBJ1-5. TRBV21-1 is a pseudogene locus. This CDR3 comprises 18 residues.

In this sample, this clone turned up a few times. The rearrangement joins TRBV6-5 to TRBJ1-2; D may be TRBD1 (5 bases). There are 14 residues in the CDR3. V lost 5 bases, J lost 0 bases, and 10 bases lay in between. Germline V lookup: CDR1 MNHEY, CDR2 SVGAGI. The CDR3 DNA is TGTGCCAGCAGTAGGGGCTACGCTAACTATGGCTACACCTTC. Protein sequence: CASSRGYANYGYTF.